The next 4 T cell receptor beta chains were all read from a single sample in a study of blood T cell repertoires in COVID-19. The table came from immunoSEQ multiplex PCR; TCRdb's copy has only in-frame clones and leaves some out. The repertoire has a few hundred thousand clones, roughly 91% of them found once; the top ten carry 1%. Material for sequencing was peripheral blood. Receptors were obtained from a man between 45 and 60 years old with active or convalescent COVID-19.

This clone was counted a few times. The chain combines TRBV30 with TRBJ2-3; D is ambiguous. Trimming took 0 bases from V and 5 from J, leaving 3 bases between them. The CDR3 loop spans 11 amino acids. Germline V gives CDR1 GTSNPN, CDR2 SVGIG (reference sequence). CDR3 residues: CAWSVQDTQYF. The CDR3 DNA reads as TGTGCCTGGAGTGTACAAGATACGCAGTATTTT.

Only a few counts were recorded for this clone. This CDR3 reads CASSQNRDTEAFF. Written as DNA, the CDR3 is TGTGCCAGCAGCCAGAACAGGGACACTGAAGCTTTCTTT. The chain carries TRBV3-1 (or the pseudogene TRBV3-2) and TRBJ1-1; perhaps TRBD1 as D (6 bases). V was cut by 3 bases and J by 3 bases, with 8 bases left in between. Looked up from germline, CDR1 is LGHDT and CDR2 is YNNKEL (reference sequence). This CDR3 comprises 13 residues.

V usage is TRBV29-1 and J usage is TRBJ2-2; 7 bases are shared with TRBD1. This CDR3 is built from 15 residues. Germline lookup yields CDR1 SQVTM and CDR2 ANQGSEA. V trimming: 6 bases; J trimming: 7 bases; junction bases outside the gene matches: 14. This chain's CDR3 is CSVVLQGQTDGELFF. CDR3 DNA: TGCAGCGTGGTACTACAGGGACAGACGGACGGGGAGCTGTTTTTT.

In DNA form, the CDR3 reads TGTGCCAGCAGTGACGTCCGGGTCTCCTACGAGCAGTACTTC. This translates into CASSDVRVSYEQYF. The rearrangement joins TRBV6-4 to TRBJ2-7; D remains ambiguous. V lost 2 bases, J lost 0 bases, and 8 bases lay in between. Germline lookup yields CDR1 MRHNA and CDR2 SNTAGT. CDR3 size: 14 residues.